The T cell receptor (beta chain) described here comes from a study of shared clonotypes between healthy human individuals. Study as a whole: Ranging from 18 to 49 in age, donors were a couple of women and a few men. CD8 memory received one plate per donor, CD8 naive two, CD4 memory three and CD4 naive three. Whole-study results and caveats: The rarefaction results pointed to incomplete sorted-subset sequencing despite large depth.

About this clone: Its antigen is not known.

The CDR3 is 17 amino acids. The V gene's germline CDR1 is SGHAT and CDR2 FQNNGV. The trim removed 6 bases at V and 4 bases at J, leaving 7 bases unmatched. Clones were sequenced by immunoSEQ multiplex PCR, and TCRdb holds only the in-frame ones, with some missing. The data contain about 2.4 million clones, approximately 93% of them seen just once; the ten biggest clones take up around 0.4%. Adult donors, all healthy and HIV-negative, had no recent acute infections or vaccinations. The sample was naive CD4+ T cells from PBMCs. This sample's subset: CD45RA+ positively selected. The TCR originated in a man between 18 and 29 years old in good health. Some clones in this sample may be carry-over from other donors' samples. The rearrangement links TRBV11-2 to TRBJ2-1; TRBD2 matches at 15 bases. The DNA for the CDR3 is TGTGCCAGCAGGCCGCTCGGGACTAGCGGGGGGTACAATGAGCAGTTCTTC. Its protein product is CASRPLGTSGGYNEQFF.